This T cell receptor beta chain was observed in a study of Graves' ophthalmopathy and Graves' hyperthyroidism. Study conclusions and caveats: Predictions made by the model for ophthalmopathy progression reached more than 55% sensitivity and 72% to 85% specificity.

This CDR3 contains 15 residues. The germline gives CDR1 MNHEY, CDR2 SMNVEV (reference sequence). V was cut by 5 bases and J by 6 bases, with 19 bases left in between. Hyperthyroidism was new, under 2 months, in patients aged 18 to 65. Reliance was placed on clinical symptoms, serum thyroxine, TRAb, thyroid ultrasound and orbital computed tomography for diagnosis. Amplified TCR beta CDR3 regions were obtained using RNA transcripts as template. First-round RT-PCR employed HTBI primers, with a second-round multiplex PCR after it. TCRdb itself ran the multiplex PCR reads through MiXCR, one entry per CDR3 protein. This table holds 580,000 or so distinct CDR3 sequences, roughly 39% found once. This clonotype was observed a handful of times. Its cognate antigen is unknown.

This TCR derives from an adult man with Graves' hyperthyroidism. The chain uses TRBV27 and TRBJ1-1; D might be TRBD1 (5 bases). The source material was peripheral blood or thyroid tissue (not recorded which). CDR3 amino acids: CASSHTWGGGPEAFF. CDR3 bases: TGTGCCAGCAGTCACACCTGGGGCGGAGGGCCTGAAGCTTTCTTT.